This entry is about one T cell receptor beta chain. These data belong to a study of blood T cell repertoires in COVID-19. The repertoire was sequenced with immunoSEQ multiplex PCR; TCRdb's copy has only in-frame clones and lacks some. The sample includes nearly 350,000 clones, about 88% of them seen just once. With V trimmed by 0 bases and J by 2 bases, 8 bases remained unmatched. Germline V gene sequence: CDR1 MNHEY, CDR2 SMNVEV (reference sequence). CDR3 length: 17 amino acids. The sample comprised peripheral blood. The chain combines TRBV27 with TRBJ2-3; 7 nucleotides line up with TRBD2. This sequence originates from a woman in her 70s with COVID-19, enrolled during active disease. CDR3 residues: CASSLSEGAGPTDTQYF. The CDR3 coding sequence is TGTGCCAGCAGTTTATCGGAAGGAGCGGGACCCACAGATACGCAGTATTTT.